The sequence of this T cell receptor beta chain was determined in a study of blood T cell repertoires in COVID-19. Participants came from about 24 US areas, aged roughly 18 to 100 years. Participant-reported clinical history was the basis for cohort assignment. J lost 5 bases, V lost 4 bases, and 4 bases had no gene match. The CDR3 is 13 residues long. Germline V gene sequence: CDR1 SNHLY, CDR2 FYNNEI. In the original workflow: Amplification from reference gene primers served as the basis for estimated nucleated cell counts. Profiling relied on immunoSEQ multiplex PCR, and the TCRdb table lists in-frame clones only, not all of them. From that table come the V and J calls and clone size; the DNA was used to work out D and trimming. The top ten hold 3.5% to 5% of the sample, which has some 300,000 clones, 85% to 90% seen once.

Sample: PBMCs or T cells enriched from blood (not recorded which). The chain recombines TRBV2 with TRBJ1-2, with 7 bases that match TRBD1. This sequence originates from a young man who had recovered from COVID-19. The CDR3 spells CASSGQGGYGYTF. The DNA for the CDR3 is TGTGCCAGCAGTGGACAGGGAGGATATGGCTACACCTTC.